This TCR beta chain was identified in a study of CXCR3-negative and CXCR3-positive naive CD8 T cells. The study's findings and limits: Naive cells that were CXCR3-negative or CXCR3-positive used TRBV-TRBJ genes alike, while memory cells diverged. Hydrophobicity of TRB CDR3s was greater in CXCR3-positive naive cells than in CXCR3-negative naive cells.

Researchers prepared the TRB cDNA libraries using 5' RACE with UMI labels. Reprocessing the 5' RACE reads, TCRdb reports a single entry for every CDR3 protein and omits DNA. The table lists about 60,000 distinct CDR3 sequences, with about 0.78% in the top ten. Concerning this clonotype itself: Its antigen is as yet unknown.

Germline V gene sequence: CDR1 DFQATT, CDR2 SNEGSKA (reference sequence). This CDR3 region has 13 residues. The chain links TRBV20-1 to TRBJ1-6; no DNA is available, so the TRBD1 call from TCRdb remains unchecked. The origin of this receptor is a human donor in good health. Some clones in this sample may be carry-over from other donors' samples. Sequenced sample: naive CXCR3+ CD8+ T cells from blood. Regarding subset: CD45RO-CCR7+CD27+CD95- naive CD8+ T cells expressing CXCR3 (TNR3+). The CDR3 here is CSAGTTFNSPLHF.